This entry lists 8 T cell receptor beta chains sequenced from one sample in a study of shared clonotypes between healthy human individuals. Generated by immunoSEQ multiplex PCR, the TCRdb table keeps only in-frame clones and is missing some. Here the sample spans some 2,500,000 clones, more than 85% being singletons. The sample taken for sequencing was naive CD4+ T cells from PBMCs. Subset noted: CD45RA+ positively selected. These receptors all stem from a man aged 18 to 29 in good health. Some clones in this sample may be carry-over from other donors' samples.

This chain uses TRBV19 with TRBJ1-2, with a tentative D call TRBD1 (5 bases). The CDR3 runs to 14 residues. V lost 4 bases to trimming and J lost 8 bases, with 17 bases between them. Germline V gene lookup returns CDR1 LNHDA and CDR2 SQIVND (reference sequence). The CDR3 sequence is CASSRGNVVEGYTF. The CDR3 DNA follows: TGTGCCAGTAGTAGGGGCAACGTGGTCGAAGGCTACACCTTC.

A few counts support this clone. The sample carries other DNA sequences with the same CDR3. This CDR3 reads CSVAGLNTEAFF. The CDR3 DNA sequence: TGCAGCGTTGCAGGACTGAACACTGAAGCTTTCTTT. The rearrangement links TRBV29-1 to TRBJ1-1; D unclear. Deletions cut 4 bases from V and 0 bases from J, with 6 bases between. The CDR3 is 12 amino acids. Germline CDR1 reads SQVTM; CDR2 reads ANQGSEA.

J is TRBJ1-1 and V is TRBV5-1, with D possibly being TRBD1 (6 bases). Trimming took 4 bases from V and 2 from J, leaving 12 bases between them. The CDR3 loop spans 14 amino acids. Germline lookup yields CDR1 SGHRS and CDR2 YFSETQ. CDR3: CASSQDRPNTEAFF. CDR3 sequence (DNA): TGCGCCAGCAGCCAGGACAGACCCAACACTGAAGCTTTCTTT.

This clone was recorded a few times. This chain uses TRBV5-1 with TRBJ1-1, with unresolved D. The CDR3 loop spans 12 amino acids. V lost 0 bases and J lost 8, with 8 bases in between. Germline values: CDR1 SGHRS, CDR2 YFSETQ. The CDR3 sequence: CASSLGPWEAFF. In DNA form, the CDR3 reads TGCGCCAGCAGCTTGGGCCCTTGGGAAGCTTTCTTT.

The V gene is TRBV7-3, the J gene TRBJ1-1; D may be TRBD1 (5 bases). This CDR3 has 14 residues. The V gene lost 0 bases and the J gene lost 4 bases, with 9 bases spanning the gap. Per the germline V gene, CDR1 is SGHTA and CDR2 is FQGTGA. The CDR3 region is CASSLTSGGTEAFF. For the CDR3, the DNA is TGTGCCAGCAGCTTAACGAGCGGGGGCACTGAAGCTTTCTTT.

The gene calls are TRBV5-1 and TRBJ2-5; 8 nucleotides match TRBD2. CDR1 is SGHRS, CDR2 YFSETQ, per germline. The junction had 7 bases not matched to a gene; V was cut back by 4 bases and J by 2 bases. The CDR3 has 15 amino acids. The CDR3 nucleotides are TGCGCCAGCAGCGAACTAGCGGAGGTACAAGAGACCCAGTACTTC. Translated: CASSELAEVQETQYF. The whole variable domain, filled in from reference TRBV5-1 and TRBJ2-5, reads KAGVTQTPRYLIKTRGQQVTLSCSPISGHRSVSWYQQTPGQGLQFLFEYFSETQRNKGNFPGRFSGRQFSNSRSEMNVSTLELGDSALYLCASSELAEVQETQYFGPGTRLLVL.

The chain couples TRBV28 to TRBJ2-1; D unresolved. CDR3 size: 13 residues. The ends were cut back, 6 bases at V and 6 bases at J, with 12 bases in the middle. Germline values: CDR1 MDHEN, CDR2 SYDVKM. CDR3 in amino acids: CASRVTSLNEQFF. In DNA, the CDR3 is TGTGCCAGCAGGGTTACTTCCCTCAATGAGCAGTTCTTC.

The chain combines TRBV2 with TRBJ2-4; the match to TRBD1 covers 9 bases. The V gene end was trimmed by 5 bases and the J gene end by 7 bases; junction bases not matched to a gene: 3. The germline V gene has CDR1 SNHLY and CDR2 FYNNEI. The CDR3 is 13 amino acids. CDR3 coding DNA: TGTGCCAGCAGTACAGGGGGCGCGAACATTCAGTACTTC. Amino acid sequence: CASSTGGANIQYF.